The 8 T cell receptor beta chains below were found in one sample sequenced in a study of cytomegalovirus exposure and HLA in healthy donors. The repertoire was sequenced with immunoSEQ multiplex PCR; TCRdb's copy has only in-frame clones and lacks some. Of about 130,000 clones in the sample, almost 90% are singletons; the top ten hold 1.4%. Source material: PBMCs. All receptors derive from a man in his thirties or forties in good health and CMV-seronegative.

The rearrangement links TRBV18 to TRBJ2-5; D is unresolved. CDR3 size: 13 residues. The ends were cut back, 2 bases at V and 5 bases at J, with 9 bases in the middle. The V gene's germline CDR1 is KGHSH and CDR2 LQKENI. CDR3 bases: TGTGCCAGCTCACCAGCCAGAAAGGAGACCCAGTACTTC. Amino acids: CASSPARKETQYF.

The gene calls are TRBV7-9 and TRBJ2-1, with TRBD2 matching 12 bases. The CDR3 has 16 residues. Germline V gives CDR1 SEHNR, CDR2 FQNEAQ (reference sequence). The V segment lost 5 bases and the J segment 5 bases; nucleotides outside the gene matches: 7. The CDR3 bases are TGTGCCAGCAGCCCACTTCGACTAGCGGGAGACAATGAGCAGTTCTTC. Encoded protein: CASSPLRLAGDNEQFF.

The chain couples TRBV2 to TRBJ1-2; D uncertain. The CDR3 is made up of 14 amino acids. Germline V gene data show CDR1 as SNHLY and CDR2 as FYNNEI. The V and J ends lost 8 bases and 5 bases respectively, with 18 bases between them. The CDR3 sequence: CASRVVREKYGYTF. Here the CDR3 DNA reads TGTGCCAGCCGGGTGGTACGGGAAAAATATGGCTACACCTTC.

V is TRBV9 and J is TRBJ1-2; D gene unclear. CDR1 SGDLS and CDR2 YYNGEE come from the germline V gene. The CDR3 runs 16 residues. V was pared by 0 bases and J by 8 bases, with 20 bases between. CDR3 amino acids: CASSVALGTDSEGYTF. Here the CDR3 DNA reads TGTGCCAGCAGCGTAGCGCTCGGAACGGACTCGGAAGGCTACACCTTC.

The J gene is TRBJ1-4, the V gene TRBV5-4; possibly TRBD1 for D (5 bases). The CDR3 has 16 residues. Germline V CDR1 and CDR2: SGHNT, YYREEE (reference sequence). V gave up 2 bases and J gave up 0 bases, with 11 bases separating them. CDR3 nucleotide sequence: TGTGCCAGCAGCTTAACAACAGGCACAACTAATGAAAAACTGTTTTTT. Protein: CASSLTTGTTNEKLFF.

This clone counts as large. The chain combines TRBV30 with TRBJ2-1; TRBD2 is a possible D gene (6 bases). The CDR3 has 11 amino acids. V was shortened by 3 bases and J by 7 bases, with 7 bases between the two germline ends. Germline CDR1 GTSNPN, CDR2 SVGIG (reference sequence). The CDR3 here is CAWSGGNEQFF. The CDR3 DNA is TGTGCCTGGAGCGGAGGGAATGAGCAGTTCTTC. Full variable domain (rest looked up from reference TRBV30 and TRBJ2-1): SQTIHQWPATLVQPVGSPLSLECTVEGTSNPNLYWYRQAAGRGLQLLFYSVGIGQISSEVPQNLSASRPQDRQFILSSKKLLLSDSGFYLCAWSGGNEQFFGPGTRLTVL.

The chain combines TRBV19 with TRBJ2-7; D might be TRBD2 (6 bases). The CDR3 is 11 residues long. Germline-derived CDR1 and CDR2 are LNHDA and SQIVND (reference sequence). With 5 bases removed from V and 7 bases from J, the gap between germline ends came to 9 bases. The CDR3 nucleotides are TGTGCCAGTAGTTGGGGACTTGAGCAGTACTTC. It yields the protein CASSWGLEQYF.

The chain couples TRBV5-1 to TRBJ2-1; 12 positions agree with TRBD2. This CDR3 is 15 amino acids long. V lost 4 bases, J lost 8 bases, and 7 bases stayed unmatched. CDR1 SGHRS and CDR2 YFSETQ come from the germline V gene. The CDR3 sequence: CASSPSGRASHEQFF. CDR3 DNA sequence: TGCGCCAGCAGCCCTAGCGGGAGGGCCAGCCATGAGCAGTTCTTC.